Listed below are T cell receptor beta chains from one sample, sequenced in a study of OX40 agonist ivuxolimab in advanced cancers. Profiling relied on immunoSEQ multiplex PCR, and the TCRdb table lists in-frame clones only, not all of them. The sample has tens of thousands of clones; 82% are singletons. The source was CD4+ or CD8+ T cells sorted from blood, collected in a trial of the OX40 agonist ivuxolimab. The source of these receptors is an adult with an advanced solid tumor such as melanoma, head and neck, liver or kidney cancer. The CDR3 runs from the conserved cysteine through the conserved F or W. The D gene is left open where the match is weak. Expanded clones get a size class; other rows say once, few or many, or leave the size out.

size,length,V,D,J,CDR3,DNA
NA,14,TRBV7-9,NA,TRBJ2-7,CASSLPGQTYEQYF,TGTGCCAGCAGCCTACCCGGGCAAACCTACGAGCAGTACTTC
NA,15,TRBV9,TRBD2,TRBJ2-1,CASSVRGVQPNEQFF,TGTGCCAGCAGCGTGCGGGGGGTACAACCCAATGAGCAGTTCTTC
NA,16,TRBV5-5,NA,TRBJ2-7,CASSSIAGTPGYEQYF,TGTGCCAGCAGTAGTATAGCCGGGACCCCCGGCTACGAGCAGTACTTC
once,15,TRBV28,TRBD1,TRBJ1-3,CASTRGLISGNTIYF,TGTGCCAGTACCAGGGGGCTCATCTCTGGAAACACCATATATTTT
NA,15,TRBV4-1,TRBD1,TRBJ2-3,CASSQAGQGADTQYF,TGCGCCAGCAGCCAAGCCGGACAGGGCGCAGATACGCAGTATTTT
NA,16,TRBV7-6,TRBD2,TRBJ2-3,CASSSITGTSVHTQYF,TGTGCCAGCAGCTCCATCACCGGGACTAGCGTGCATACGCAGTATTTT
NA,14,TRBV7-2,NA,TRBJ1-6,CASSPRVGNSPLHF,TGTGCCAGCAGCCCCCGGGTGGGCAATTCACCCCTCCACTTT
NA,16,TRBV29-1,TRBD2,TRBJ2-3,CSVLPGLAGGSDTQYF,TGCAGCGTTCTTCCGGGACTAGCGGGGGGCAGTGATACGCAGTATTTT
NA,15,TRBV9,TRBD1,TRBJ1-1,CASSLGTGANTEAFF,TGTGCCAGCAGCCTCGGGACAGGGGCCAACACTGAAGCTTTCTTT
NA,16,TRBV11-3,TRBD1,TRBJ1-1,CASSPGGGRASTEAFF,TGTGCCAGCAGCCCAGGGGGGGGCCGTGCTAGCACTGAAGCTTTCTTT
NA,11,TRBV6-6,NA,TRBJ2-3,CASSTGYTQYF,TGTGCCAGCAGTACCGGATATACGCAGTATTTT